Following are 27 T cell receptor beta chains from one sample sequenced in a study of early T cells in non-severe SARS-CoV-2 infection. From the 5' RACE reads, TCRdb called clonotypes with MiXCR, one entry per CDR3 protein. This table holds 70,000 or so distinct CDR3 sequences, around 13% found once. Sequencing was performed on whole blood. The receptors shown here come from an adult who was a healthcare worker with PCR-confirmed SARS-CoV-2 infection or an uninfected control (not recorded which).

Comments on this clonotype: A clone one base away is much larger, so this may be a read error. This chain joins TRBV19 and TRBJ1-1; no firm D call. CDR1 and CDR2 (germline): LNHDA, SQIVND (reference sequence). CDR3 size: 13 residues. The CDR3 loop is CASSMVGNTVAFF. CDR3 DNA sequence: TGTGCCAGTAGTATGGTGGGGAACACTGTAGCTTTCTTT.

CDR3 bases: TGTGCCTGGAAGGGACAACCGAACACTGAAGCTTTCTTT. This encodes CAWKGQPNTEAFF. The chain employs TRBV30 and TRBJ1-1; the D gene is possibly TRBD1 (6 bases). Germline CDR1 is GTSNPN and CDR2 is SVGIG (reference sequence). V dropped 4 bases and J dropped 1 base, with 10 bases sitting between them. CDR3 length: 13 residues.

This clonotype was seen at least ten times. V and J are TRBV5-1 and TRBJ1-3; tentatively, D is TRBD1 (5 bases). V lost 3 bases, J lost 0 bases, and 13 bases lay in between. Germline CDR1 SGHRS, CDR2 YFSETQ. This CDR3 has 16 amino acids. The CDR3 loop is CASSSRDGNSGNTIYF. The CDR3 bases are TGCGCCAGCAGCTCCCGGGACGGAAACTCTGGAAACACCATATATTTT.

This clonotype was observed many times. The rearrangement links TRBV6-2 or TRBV6-3 to TRBJ1-1; D perhaps matches TRBD1 (6 bases). Deletions cut 5 bases from V and 11 bases from J, with 15 bases between. Germline V gene sequence: CDR1 MNHEY, CDR2 SVGEGT. The CDR3 has 12 residues. The CDR3, as DNA: TGTGCCAGCAGTCGTGGACAGAGATGGGCTTTCTTT. Amino acids: CASSRGQRWAFF.

In this sample, this clonotype turned up a few times. J is TRBJ1-2 and V is TRBV20-1, with D possibly matching TRBD1 (6 bases). Deletions cut 0 bases from V and 4 bases from J, with 12 bases between. Germline CDR1 DFQATT, CDR2 SNEGSKA (reference sequence). The CDR3 covers 14 residues. The CDR3 DNA is TGCAGTGCTAGAGAAGCCGGGGGCGGCTATGGCTACACCTTC. Its protein product is CSAREAGGGYGYTF.

This clonotype was counted many times. The rearrangement links TRBV7-9 to TRBJ1-1; no clear D gene. V was pared by 1 base and J by 4 bases, with 7 bases between. Germline V gene data show CDR1 as SEHNR and CDR2 as FQNEAQ (reference sequence). The CDR3 loop spans 13 amino acids. The CDR3 loop reads CASSLGPSTEAFF. For the CDR3, the DNA is TGTGCCAGCAGCTTAGGACCATCCACTGAAGCTTTCTTT. Complete variable domain (other parts from reference TRBV7-9 and TRBJ1-1): DTGVSQNPRHKITKRGQNVTFRCDPISEHNRLYWYRQTLGQGPEFLTYFQNEAQLEKSRLLSDRFSAERPKGSFSTLEIQRTEQGDSAMYLCASSLGPSTEAFFGQGTRLTVV.

The table lists this clonotype with many counts. CDR3 coding DNA: TGTGCCAGCAGTTTGGCCGGACAGGAGAACTACGAGCAGTACTTC. This codes for CASSLAGQENYEQYF. The genes are TRBV27 and TRBJ2-7, with 7 bases lining up with TRBD1. Germline V CDR1 and CDR2: MNHEY, SMNVEV (reference sequence). CDR3 length: 15 residues. V shed 3 bases, J shed 3 bases, and the junction held 8 bases outside the gene matches.

At least ten counts were recorded for this clonotype. The gene calls are TRBV24-1 and TRBJ1-5; TRBD1 is a possible D gene (5 bases). This CDR3 is built from 15 residues. V shed 4 bases and J shed 4 bases, with 13 bases lying between them. CDR1 is KGHDR and CDR2 is SFDVKD in the germline V gene. CDR3 in amino acids: CATSESGRTNQPQHF. Written as DNA, the CDR3 is TGTGCCACCAGTGAGTCGGGACGGACTAATCAGCCCCAGCATTTT.

This clonotype has ten or more counts. This chain uses TRBV20-1 with TRBJ1-6, with 7 positions matching TRBD1. CDR3 size: 15 residues. Germline V CDR1 and CDR2: DFQATT, SNEGSKA (reference sequence). Losses at the gene ends were 1 base for V and 5 bases for J; bases not matched to a gene: 5. CDR3 nucleotide sequence: TGCAGTGCTAGAGGCGGGACAGTAGATAATTCACCCCTCCACTTT. It codes for CSARGGTVDNSPLHF.

There are many counts of this clonotype. The V call is TRBV6-4, the J call TRBJ2-1; 11 nucleotides align to TRBD2. V was clipped by 3 bases and J by 10 bases; unmatched bases: 2. There are 13 residues in the CDR3. Germline V gene lookup returns CDR1 MRHNA and CDR2 SNTAGT. The CDR3 loop is CASSERTSGEQFF. CDR3 coding DNA: TGTGCCAGCAGTGAGAGGACTAGCGGGGAGCAGTTCTTC.

This clonotype was picked up many times. J is TRBJ1-1 and V is TRBV12-3 or TRBV12-4, with no clear D. Trimming left V 7 bases short and J 8 bases short, with 11 bases between. This CDR3 spans 11 amino acids. CDR3 coding DNA: TGTGCCAGCAATAGAGGCCCGGAAGCTTTCTTT. Translating it yields CASNRGPEAFF.

In this sample, this clonotype turned up many times. The chain links TRBV6-2 or TRBV6-3 to TRBJ2-1; no clear D gene. With 5 bases removed from V and 8 bases from J, the gap between germline ends came to 13 bases. The CDR3 sequence is 13 residues long. CDR1 and CDR2 (germline): MNHEY, SVGEGT. The CDR3 loop reads CASSPYLSDEQFF. CDR3 sequence (DNA): TGTGCCAGCAGTCCCTACCTGAGCGATGAGCAGTTCTTC.

This clonotype was recorded at least ten times. The rearrangement links TRBV12-3 or TRBV12-4 to TRBJ1-4; TRBD1 matches 10 bases. This CDR3 spans 14 amino acids. The V and J ends lost 6 bases and 6 bases, in that order; junction bases with no gene match: 4. This CDR3 reads CASRPGQGDEKLFF. The CDR3 DNA reads as TGTGCCAGCAGACCCGGACAGGGGGATGAAAAACTGTTTTTT.

In nucleotides, the CDR3 is TGTGCCAGCAGCCAAGGGCTAGTGGATGAGCAGTTCTTC. It codes for CASSQGLVDEQFF. This chain joins TRBV4-2 and TRBJ2-1, with unresolved D. CDR3 length equals 13 residues. The ends were cut back, 1 base at V and 8 bases at J, with 9 bases in the middle. CDR1 and CDR2 (germline): LGHNA, YNFKEQ.

This clonotype was counted many times. This rearrangement joins TRBV7-9 to TRBJ1-2; D is undetermined. V lost 0 bases, J lost 2 bases, and 7 bases lay in between. Germline lookup yields CDR1 SEHNR and CDR2 FQNEAQ (reference sequence). The CDR3 is 14 residues long. The CDR3: CASSLASGNYGYTF. The DNA for the CDR3 is TGTGCCAGCAGCTTAGCATCAGGAAACTATGGCTACACCTTC.

About this clonotype: A much larger clonotype is one base distant, so this may be a read error. V gene TRBV29-1 combines with J gene TRBJ2-1, with D unclear. The germline V gene has CDR1 SQVTM and CDR2 ANQGSEA. V dropped 7 bases and J dropped 5 bases, with 9 bases sitting between them. This CDR3 contains 11 residues. The CDR3 spells CSANRNNEQFF. In DNA form, the CDR3 reads TGCAGCGCTAATAGAAACAATGAGCAGTTCTTC.

The CDR3 DNA follows: TGCAGCGTGTCGGGACAGTTCACCGGGGAGCTGTTTTTT. Protein: CSVSGQFTGELFF. V gene TRBV29-1 combines with J gene TRBJ2-2; TRBD1 matches 7 bases. Per the germline V gene, CDR1 is SQVTM and CDR2 is ANQGSEA. The CDR3 spans 13 residues. With 6 bases clipped from V and 4 bases from J, the junction kept 5 bases outside the gene matches.

This clonotype showed up many times. V is TRBV6-1 and J is TRBJ2-3; 8 bases match TRBD2. CDR3 length: 16 amino acids. CDR1 is MNHNS, CDR2 SASEGT, per germline. V lost 5 bases to trimming and J lost 3 bases; unmatched junction nucleotides: 10. The CDR3 protein is CASSTRGGGGTDTQYF. CDR3 bases: TGTGCCAGCAGTACGCGCGGGGGCGGGGGGACAGATACGCAGTATTTT.

This clonotype was seen many times. J is TRBJ1-1 and V is TRBV6-2 or TRBV6-3; D is uncertain. Trimming left V 6 bases short and J 2 bases short, with 13 bases between. The CDR3 is made up of 14 amino acids. Per germline, CDR1 MNHEY and CDR2 SVGEGT. CDR3 bases: TGTGCCAGCAGCCCGACAAATATTAACACTGAAGCTTTCTTT. This encodes CASSPTNINTEAFF.

This clonotype has at least ten counts. The chain joins TRBV2 to TRBJ2-5, with D tentatively TRBD2 (5 bases). The CDR3 runs to 14 residues. From germline, CDR1 is SNHLY and CDR2 FYNNEI. Trimming took off 5 bases at V and 3 bases at J, with 13 bases between the two ends. CDR3 sequence (DNA): TGTGCCAGCAGTTCCTATAGGCGGGAAGAGACCCAGTACTTC. Translated: CASSSYRREETQYF.

The V gene is TRBV20-1, the J gene TRBJ1-5; tentatively, D is TRBD1 (6 bases). Germline V gene data show CDR1 as DFQATT and CDR2 as SNEGSKA (reference sequence). V was trimmed by 3 bases and J by 2 bases, leaving 17 bases between them. The CDR3 runs to 16 residues. CDR3 nucleotide sequence: TGCAGTGCTAGTAACAGGGTCGGGAGCGGCAATCAGCCCCAGCATTTT. This sequence encodes CSASNRVGSGNQPQHF.

The chain combines TRBV5-6 with TRBJ1-5; 7 bases align to TRBD1. Germline V gene data show CDR1 as SGHDT and CDR2 as YYEEEE. Germline trimming cut 3 bases from V and 3 bases from J; bases unmatched to any gene: 3. CDR3 size: 14 residues. CDR3 coding DNA: TGTGCCAGCAGCTGGGGACAGATCAATCAGCCCCAGCATTTT. Translation: CASSWGQINQPQHF.

This clonotype was seen ten or more times. Germline and junction disagree at one end, which may indicate a read error. The rearrangement uses TRBV7-7 and TRBJ1-6; tentative D call: TRBD1 (6 bases). Germline CDR1 SSHAT, CDR2 FNYEAQ (reference sequence). The CDR3 length is 13 residues. CDR3 loop: CASSHGQPAPLHF. DNA for the CDR3: TGTGCTAGCAGCCACGGACAGCCAGCACCCCTCCATTTT.

This clonotype occurred once. Possible read error: a much larger clone is one base away. This chain links TRBV9 with TRBJ2-5; 8 bases map to TRBD2. The length of the CDR3 is 15 residues. V gave up 2 bases and J gave up 5 bases; unmatched junction bases: 8. Per germline, CDR1 SGDLS and CDR2 YYNGEE. The CDR3 spells CASSVVAGKRETQYF. The DNA of the CDR3 is TGTGCCAGCAGCGTTGTAGCGGGGAAGAGGGAGACCCAGTACTTC. Full variable domain (missing parts from reference TRBV9 and TRBJ2-5): DSGVTQTPKHLITATGQRVTLRCSPRSGDLSVYWYQQSLDQGLQFLIQYYNGEERAKGNILERFSAQQFPDLHSELNLSSLELGDSALYFCASSVVAGKRETQYFGPGTRLLVL.

This clonotype is labeled as medium-sized. The CDR3 region is CASSQGGSTTDTQYF. For the CDR3, the DNA is TGTGCCAGCAGTCAGGGGGGGTCCACCACAGATACGCAGTATTTT. The chain recombines TRBV11-3 with TRBJ2-3; D may be TRBD1 or TRBD2 (7 bases each). Per the germline V gene, CDR1 is SGHNT and CDR2 is YENEEA. Deletions cut 6 bases from V and 2 bases from J, with 15 bases between. CDR3 length: 15 residues. Full variable domain (missing parts from reference TRBV11-3 and TRBJ2-3): EAGVVQSPRYKIIEKKQPVAFWCNPISGHNTLYWYLQNLGQGPELLIRYENEEAVDDSQLPKDRFSAERLKGVDSTLKIQPAELGDSAVYLCASSQGGSTTDTQYFGPGTRLTVL.

This clonotype was counted at least ten times. The chain couples TRBV12-3 or TRBV12-4 to TRBJ1-4; D perhaps matches TRBD1 (6 bases). The CDR3 totals 14 residues. The germline V and J ends were trimmed by 6 bases and 6 bases, with 14 bases remaining between them. As DNA, the CDR3 is TGTGCCAGCAGCGGCCTTGAGGGGGATGAAAAACTGTTTTTT. This encodes CASSGLEGDEKLFF.

CDR3 in amino acids: CASSPSTFAPYNEQFF. The CDR3 region has the DNA TGTGCCAGCAGTCCCTCAACCTTTGCGCCCTACAATGAGCAGTTCTTC. The chain couples TRBV6-1 to TRBJ2-1, with D uncertain. CDR1 is MNHNS and CDR2 is SASEGT in the germline V gene. Trimming removed 5 bases from V and 2 bases from J, with 16 bases in between. This CDR3 comprises 16 residues.